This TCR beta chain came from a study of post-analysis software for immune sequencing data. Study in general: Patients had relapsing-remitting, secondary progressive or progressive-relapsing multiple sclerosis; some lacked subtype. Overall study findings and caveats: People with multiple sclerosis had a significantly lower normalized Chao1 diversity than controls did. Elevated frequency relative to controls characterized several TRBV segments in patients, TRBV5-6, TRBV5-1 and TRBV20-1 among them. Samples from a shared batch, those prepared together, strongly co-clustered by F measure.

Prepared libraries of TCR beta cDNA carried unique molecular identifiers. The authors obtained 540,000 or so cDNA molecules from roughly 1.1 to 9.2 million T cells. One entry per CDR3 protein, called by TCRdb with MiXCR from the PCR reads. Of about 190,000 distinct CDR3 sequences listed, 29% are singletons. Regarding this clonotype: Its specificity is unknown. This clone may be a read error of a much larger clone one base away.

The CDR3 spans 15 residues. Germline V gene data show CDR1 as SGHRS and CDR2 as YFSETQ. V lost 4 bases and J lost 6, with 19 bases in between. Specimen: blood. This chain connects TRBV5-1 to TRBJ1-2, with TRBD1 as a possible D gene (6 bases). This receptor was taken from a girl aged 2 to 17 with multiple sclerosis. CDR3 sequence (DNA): TGCGCCAGCAGCAGATCTAGACAGGCGGGCCATGGCTACACCTTC. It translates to CASSRSRQAGHGYTF.